The 11 T cell receptor beta chains given below trace back to one sample, sequenced in a study of T cells after yellow fever vaccination. Each CDR3 protein gets one entry after TCRdb re-called the 5' RACE reads with MiXCR. The sample yields under 250,000 distinct CDR3 sequences, about 3% seen once. The sample here was CD4+ T cells sorted from PBMCs, taken 10 days after the yellow fever booster vaccination. All receptors derive from a man aged 18 to 29 who received the YFV17D yellow fever vaccine.

This clonotype has a count of ten or more. The chain joins TRBV18 to TRBJ2-5; D is undetermined. V was trimmed by 4 bases and J by 4 bases, leaving 10 bases between them. The CDR3 consists of 13 residues. Germline-derived CDR1 and CDR2 are KGHSH and LQKENI. Here the CDR3 DNA reads TGTGCCAGCTCACTCGGCAGTCGAGAGACCCAGTACTTC. It specifies CASSLGSRETQYF.

This chain joins TRBV7-2 and TRBJ1-1; 8 bases map to TRBD1. Germline V lookup: CDR1 SGHTA, CDR2 FQGNSA. The J segment lost 4 bases and the V segment lost 5 bases, leaving 6 bases of the junction unmatched. The CDR3 is 14 residues long. CDR3 in amino acids: CASSANGQGTEAFF. The CDR3 nucleotides read TGTGCCAGCAGCGCCAATGGACAGGGCACTGAAGCTTTCTTT.

The chain carries TRBV20-1 and TRBJ1-1; D is ambiguous. V dropped 0 bases and J dropped 3 bases, with 23 bases sitting between them. CDR3 size: 18 residues. Per the germline V gene, CDR1 is DFQATT and CDR2 is SNEGSKA (reference sequence). In DNA form, the CDR3 reads TGCAGTGCTAGAGATCCTATTCCGGGCCTAGGTATAGACACTGAAGCTTTCTTT. Its translation: CSARDPIPGLGIDTEAFF.

This clonotype was found once. Given a much more abundant clone one base away, this may be a read error. CDR3 sequence (DNA): TGCAGTGCTAGGGAACCGGGACAGCGGGTGCAGTACTTC. Protein sequence: CSAREPGQRVQYF. The V gene is TRBV20-1, the J gene TRBJ2-7; D is perhaps TRBD1 (7 bases). Germline CDR1 is DFQATT and CDR2 is SNEGSKA (reference sequence). Trimming left V 3 bases short and J 9 bases short, with 18 bases between. There are 13 residues in the CDR3.

This clonotype was seen many times. The chain combines TRBV2 with TRBJ2-7; no firm D call. Germline CDR1 and CDR2: SNHLY and FYNNEI. The CDR3 contains 13 residues. V was clipped by 3 bases and J by 5 bases, with 11 bases between them. The CDR3 loop reads CASSEFPRDEQYV. CDR3 nucleotide sequence: TGTGCCAGCAGTGAGTTCCCCCGGGACGAGCAGTACGTC.

This clonotype was observed a handful of times. The chain is built from TRBV7-2 and TRBJ1-3; unclear D gene. Trimming shortened V by 2 bases and J by 0 bases, and 8 bases separated the two germline ends. CDR3 length: 15 residues. Germline values: CDR1 SGHTA, CDR2 FQGNSA. In nucleotides, the CDR3 is TGTGCCAGCAGCTTAAGCGGGAGCTCTGGAAACACCATATATTTT. This encodes CASSLSGSSGNTIYF.

This clonotype appeared many times. This chain connects TRBV20-1 to TRBJ1-5; 9 bases map to TRBD1. The J segment lost 3 bases and the V segment lost 2 bases, leaving 5 bases of the junction unmatched. Per the germline V gene, CDR1 is DFQATT and CDR2 is SNEGSKA (reference sequence). The CDR3 has 15 residues. The CDR3 protein is CSARPGQGYNQPQHF. CDR3 DNA sequence: TGCAGTGCTAGACCTGGACAGGGGTACAATCAGCCCCAGCATTTT.

This clonotype has a count of ten or more. This chain connects TRBV5-1 to TRBJ2-1; 10 bases are a match to TRBD2. Germline CDR1 and CDR2: SGHRS and YFSETQ. The CDR3 sequence is 16 residues long. Unmatched junction bases numbered 3, after V lost 0 bases and J lost 3 bases. CDR3 region: CASSLVPSGGYNEQFF. CDR3 DNA: TGCGCCAGCAGCTTGGTGCCTAGCGGGGGCTACAATGAGCAGTTCTTC.

This clonotype was recorded a few times. The chain is built from TRBV6-6 and TRBJ2-2; the match to TRBD1 covers 8 bases. The CDR3 runs 15 residues. CDR1 and CDR2 (germline): MNHNY, SVGAGI (reference sequence). The ends lost 6 bases at V and 4 bases at J; junction bases unmatched: 7. The CDR3 coding sequence is TGTGCCAGCAGCATAAGACAGGGGCCCACCGGGGAGCTGTTTTTT. Translation gives CASSIRQGPTGELFF.

This clonotype came up many times. The V gene is TRBV20-1, the J gene TRBJ1-2; tentative D call: TRBD1 (6 bases). Germline CDR1 reads DFQATT; CDR2 reads SNEGSKA (reference sequence). The CDR3 sequence is 12 residues long. V was shortened by 3 bases and J by 3 bases, with 8 bases between the two germline ends. The CDR3 here is CSARGHHYGYTF. CDR3 DNA sequence: TGCAGTGCTAGGGGACATCACTATGGCTACACCTTC.

This sequence joins TRBV28 and TRBJ2-4; possibly TRBD1 for D (6 bases). The CDR3 contains 14 residues. Trimming stripped 5 bases from V and 2 bases from J, with 10 bases between. Germline-derived CDR1 and CDR2 are MDHEN and SYDVKM. CDR3 amino acids: CASSLRGTKNIQYF. The CDR3 nucleotides read TGTGCCAGCAGTCTCAGGGGTACCAAAAACATTCAGTACTTC.